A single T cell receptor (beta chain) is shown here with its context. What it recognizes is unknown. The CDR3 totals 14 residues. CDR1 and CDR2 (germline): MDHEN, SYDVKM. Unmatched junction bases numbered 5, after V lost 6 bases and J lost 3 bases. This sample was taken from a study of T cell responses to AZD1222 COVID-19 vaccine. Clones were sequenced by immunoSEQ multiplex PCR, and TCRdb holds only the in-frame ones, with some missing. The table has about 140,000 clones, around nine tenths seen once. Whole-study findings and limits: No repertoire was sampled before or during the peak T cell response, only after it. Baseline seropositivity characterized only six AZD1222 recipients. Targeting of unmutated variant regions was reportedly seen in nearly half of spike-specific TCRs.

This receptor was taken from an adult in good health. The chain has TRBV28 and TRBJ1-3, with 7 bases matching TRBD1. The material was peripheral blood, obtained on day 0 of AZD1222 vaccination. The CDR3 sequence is CASRQTGFGNTIYF. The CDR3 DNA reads TGTGCCAGCAGGCAGACAGGGTTTGGAAACACCATATATTTT.